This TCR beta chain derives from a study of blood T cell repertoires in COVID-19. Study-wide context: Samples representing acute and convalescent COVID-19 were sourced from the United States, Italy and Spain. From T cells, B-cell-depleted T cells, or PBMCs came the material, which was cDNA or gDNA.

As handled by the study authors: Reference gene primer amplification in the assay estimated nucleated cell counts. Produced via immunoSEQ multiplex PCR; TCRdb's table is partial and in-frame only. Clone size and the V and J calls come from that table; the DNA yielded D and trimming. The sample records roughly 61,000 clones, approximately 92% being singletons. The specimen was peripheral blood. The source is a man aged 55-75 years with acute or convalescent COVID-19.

The DNA for the CDR3 is TGTGCCAGCTCACCATCCGGGGTGGGAGAGACCCAGTACTTC. It codes for CASSPSGVGETQYF. The rearrangement links TRBV18 to TRBJ2-5, with D maybe TRBD2 (5 bases). The CDR3 length is 14 residues. V lost 2 bases and J 4 bases, leaving 11 bases between the germline ends. Germline CDR1 KGHSH, CDR2 LQKENI. The full variable domain, its missing parts supplied by reference TRBV18 and TRBJ2-5, is NAGVMQNPRHLVRRRGQEARLRCSPMKGHSHVYWYRQLPEEGLKFMVYLQKENIIDESGMPKERFSAEFPKEGPSILRIQQVVRGDSAAYFCASSPSGVGETQYFGPGTRLLVL.